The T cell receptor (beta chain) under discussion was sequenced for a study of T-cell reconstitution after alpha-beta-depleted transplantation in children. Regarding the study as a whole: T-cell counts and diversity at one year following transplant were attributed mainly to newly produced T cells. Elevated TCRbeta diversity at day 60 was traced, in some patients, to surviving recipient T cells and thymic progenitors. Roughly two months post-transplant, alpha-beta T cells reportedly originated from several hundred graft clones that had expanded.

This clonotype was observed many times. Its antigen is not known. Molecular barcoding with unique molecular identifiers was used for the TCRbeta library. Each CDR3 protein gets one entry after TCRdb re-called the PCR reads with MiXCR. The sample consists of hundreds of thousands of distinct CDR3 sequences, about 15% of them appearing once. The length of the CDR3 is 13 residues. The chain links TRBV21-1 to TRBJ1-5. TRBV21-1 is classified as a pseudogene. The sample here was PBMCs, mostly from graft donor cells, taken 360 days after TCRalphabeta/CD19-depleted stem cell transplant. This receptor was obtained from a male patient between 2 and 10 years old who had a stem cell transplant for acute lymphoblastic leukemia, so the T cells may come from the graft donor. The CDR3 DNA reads TGTGCCAGCAGCAAAGCGGGGGATCAGCCCCAGCATTTT. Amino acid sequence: CASSKAGDQPQHF.